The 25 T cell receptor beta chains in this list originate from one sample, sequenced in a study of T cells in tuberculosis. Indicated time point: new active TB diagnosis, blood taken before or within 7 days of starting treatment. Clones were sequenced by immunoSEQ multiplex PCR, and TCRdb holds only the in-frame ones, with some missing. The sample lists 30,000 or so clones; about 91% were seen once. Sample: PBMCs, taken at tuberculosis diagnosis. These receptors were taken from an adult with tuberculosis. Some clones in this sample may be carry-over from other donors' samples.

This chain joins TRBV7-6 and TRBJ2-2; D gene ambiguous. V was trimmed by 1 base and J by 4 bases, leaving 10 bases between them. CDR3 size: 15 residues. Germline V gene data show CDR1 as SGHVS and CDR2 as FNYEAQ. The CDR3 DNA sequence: TGTGCCAGCAGCTTAGACGAGCTATTCACCGGGGAGCTGTTTTTT. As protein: CASSLDELFTGELFF.

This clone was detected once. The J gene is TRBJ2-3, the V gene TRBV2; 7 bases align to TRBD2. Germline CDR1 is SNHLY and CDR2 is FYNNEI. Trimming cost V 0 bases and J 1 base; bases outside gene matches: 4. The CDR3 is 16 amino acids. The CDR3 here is CASSEAGRAGTDTQYF. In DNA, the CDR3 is TGTGCCAGCAGTGAAGCAGGGAGGGCTGGCACAGATACGCAGTATTTT.

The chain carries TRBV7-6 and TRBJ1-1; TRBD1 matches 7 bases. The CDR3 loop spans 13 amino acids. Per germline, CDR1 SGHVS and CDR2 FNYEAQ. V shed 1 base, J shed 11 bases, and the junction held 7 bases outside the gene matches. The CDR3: CASSLGQGWDAFF. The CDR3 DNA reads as TGTGCCAGCAGCTTAGGACAGGGTTGGGATGCTTTCTTT.

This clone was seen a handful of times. DNA of the CDR3: TGTGCCAGTAGGGGGACAGGGGACATTTCACCCCTCCACTTT. As protein: CASRGTGDISPLHF. This chain links TRBV19 with TRBJ1-6; 10 bases align to TRBD1. Germline V CDR1 and CDR2: LNHDA, SQIVND (reference sequence). Losses at the gene ends were 6 bases for V and 9 bases for J; bases not matched to a gene: 5. CDR3 size: 14 residues.

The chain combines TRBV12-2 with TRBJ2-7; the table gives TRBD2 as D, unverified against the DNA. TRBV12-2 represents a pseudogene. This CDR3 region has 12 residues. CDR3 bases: TGTGCAAGTCGCTTATGGGGAGACGAGCAGTACTTC. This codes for CASRLWGDEQYF.

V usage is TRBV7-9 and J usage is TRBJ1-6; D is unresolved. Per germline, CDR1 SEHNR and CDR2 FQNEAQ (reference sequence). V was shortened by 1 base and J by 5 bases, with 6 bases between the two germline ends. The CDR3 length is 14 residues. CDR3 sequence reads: CASSLGLDNSPLHF. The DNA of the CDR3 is TGTGCCAGCAGCTTAGGGCTGGATAATTCACCCCTCCACTTT.

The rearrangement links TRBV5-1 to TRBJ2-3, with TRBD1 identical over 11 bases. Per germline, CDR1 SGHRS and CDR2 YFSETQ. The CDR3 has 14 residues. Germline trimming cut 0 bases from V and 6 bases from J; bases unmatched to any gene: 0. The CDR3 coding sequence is TGCGCCAGCAGCTTGGGGGACAGGGGGGATACGCAGTATTTT. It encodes CASSLGDRGDTQYF.

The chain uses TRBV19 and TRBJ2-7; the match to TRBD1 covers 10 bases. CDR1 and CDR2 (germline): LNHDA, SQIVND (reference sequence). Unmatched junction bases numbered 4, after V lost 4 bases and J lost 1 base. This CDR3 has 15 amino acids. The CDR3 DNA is TGTGCCAGTAGTACAGGACAGGGGGTTTCCTACGAGCAGTACTTC. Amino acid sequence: CASSTGQGVSYEQYF.

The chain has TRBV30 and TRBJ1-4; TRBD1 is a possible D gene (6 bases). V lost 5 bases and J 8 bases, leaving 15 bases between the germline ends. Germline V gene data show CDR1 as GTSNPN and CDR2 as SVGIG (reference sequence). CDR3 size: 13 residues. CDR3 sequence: CAWGGGLWEKLFF. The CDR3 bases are TGTGCCTGGGGTGGGGGGCTATGGGAAAAACTGTTTTTT.

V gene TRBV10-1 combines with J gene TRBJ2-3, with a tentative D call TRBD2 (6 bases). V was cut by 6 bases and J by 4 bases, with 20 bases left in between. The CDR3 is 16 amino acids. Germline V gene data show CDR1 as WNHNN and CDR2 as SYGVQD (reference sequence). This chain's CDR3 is CASSDTGTEGPDTQYF. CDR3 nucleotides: TGCGCCAGCAGCGATACCGGGACGGAGGGGCCAGATACGCAGTATTTT.

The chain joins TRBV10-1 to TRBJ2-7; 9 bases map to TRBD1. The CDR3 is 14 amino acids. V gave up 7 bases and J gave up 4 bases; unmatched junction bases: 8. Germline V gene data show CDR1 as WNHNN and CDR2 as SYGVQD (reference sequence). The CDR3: CASNTGGAGYEQYF. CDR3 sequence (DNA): TGCGCCAGCAATACAGGGGGCGCTGGGTACGAGCAGTACTTC.

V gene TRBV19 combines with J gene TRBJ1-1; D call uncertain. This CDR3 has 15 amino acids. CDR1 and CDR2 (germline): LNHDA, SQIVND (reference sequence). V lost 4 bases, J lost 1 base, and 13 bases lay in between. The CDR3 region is CASSSDGRWNTEAFF. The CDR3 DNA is TGTGCCAGTAGTAGTGACGGGAGATGGAACACTGAAGCTTTCTTT.

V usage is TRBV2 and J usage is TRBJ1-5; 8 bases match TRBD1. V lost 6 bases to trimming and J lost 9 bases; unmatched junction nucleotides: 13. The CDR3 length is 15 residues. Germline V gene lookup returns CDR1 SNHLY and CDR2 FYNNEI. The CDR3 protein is CASRGDRLPRWPQHF. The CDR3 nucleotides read TGTGCCAGCAGGGGGGACAGGCTTCCCCGTTGGCCCCAGCATTTT.

For the CDR3, the DNA is TGTGCCAGCAGCTTAACCTCTAAAGGGACAGGTGGGGCAACTAATGAAAAACTGTTTTTT. Encoded protein: CASSLTSKGTGGATNEKLFF. The chain recombines TRBV7-3 with TRBJ1-4; TRBD1 aligns across 8 bases. The CDR3 totals 20 residues. After removal of 0 bases from V and 0 bases from J, the junction contained 12 bases not matched to a gene. Germline loops: CDR1 SGHTA, CDR2 FQGTGA.

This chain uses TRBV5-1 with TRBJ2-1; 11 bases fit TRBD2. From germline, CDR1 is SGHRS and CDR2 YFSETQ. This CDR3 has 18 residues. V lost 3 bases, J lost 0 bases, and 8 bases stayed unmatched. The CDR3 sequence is CASSSEPSGGNSYNEQFF. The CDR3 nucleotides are TGCGCCAGCAGCTCAGAACCTAGCGGGGGGAACTCCTACAATGAGCAGTTCTTC.

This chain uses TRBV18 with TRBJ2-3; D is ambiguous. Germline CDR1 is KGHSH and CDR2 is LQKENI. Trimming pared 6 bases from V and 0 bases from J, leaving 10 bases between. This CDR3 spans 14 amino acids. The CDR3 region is CASSPKTSTDTQYF. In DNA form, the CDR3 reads TGTGCCAGCTCCCCAAAGACTAGCACAGATACGCAGTATTTT.

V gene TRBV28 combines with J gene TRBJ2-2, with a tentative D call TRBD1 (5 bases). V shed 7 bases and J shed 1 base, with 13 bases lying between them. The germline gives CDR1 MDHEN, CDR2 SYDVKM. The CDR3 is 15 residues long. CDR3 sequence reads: CASTNRQGNTGELFF. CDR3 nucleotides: TGTGCCAGCACCAACAGGCAGGGGAACACCGGGGAGCTGTTTTTT.

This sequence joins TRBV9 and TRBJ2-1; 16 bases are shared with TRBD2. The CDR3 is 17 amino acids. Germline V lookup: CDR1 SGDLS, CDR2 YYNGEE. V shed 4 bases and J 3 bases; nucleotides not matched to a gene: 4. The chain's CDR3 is CASSPGLAGGYYNEQFF. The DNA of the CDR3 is TGTGCCAGCAGCCCGGGACTAGCGGGGGGGTACTACAATGAGCAGTTCTTC.

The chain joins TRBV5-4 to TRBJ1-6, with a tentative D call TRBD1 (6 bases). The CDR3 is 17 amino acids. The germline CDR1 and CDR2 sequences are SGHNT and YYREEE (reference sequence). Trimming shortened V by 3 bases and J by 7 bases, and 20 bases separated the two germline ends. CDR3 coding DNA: TGTGCCAGCAGCTCCGTCGGGCAGGGGTTCTTCAATTCACCCCTCCACTTT. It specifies CASSSVGQGFFNSPLHF.

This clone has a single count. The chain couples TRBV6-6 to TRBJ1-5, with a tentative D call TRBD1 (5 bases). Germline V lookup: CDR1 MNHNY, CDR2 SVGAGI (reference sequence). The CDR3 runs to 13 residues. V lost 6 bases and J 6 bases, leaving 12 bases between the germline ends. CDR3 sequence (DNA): TGTGCCAGCAGATCAGGGTTCGCTCAGCCCCAGCATTTT. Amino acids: CASRSGFAQPQHF.

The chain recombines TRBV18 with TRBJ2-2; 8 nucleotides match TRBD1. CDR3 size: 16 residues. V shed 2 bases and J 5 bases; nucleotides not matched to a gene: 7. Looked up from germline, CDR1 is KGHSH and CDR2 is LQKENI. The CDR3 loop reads CASSPRDRSGTGELFF. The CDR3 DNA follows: TGTGCCAGCTCACCAAGGGACAGGTCTGGGACCGGGGAGCTGTTTTTT.

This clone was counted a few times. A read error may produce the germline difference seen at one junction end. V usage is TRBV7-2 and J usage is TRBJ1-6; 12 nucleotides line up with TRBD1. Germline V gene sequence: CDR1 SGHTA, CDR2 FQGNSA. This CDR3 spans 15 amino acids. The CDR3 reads CASSLAGTGGSGVVF. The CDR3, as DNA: TGTGCCAGCAGCTTAGCGGGGACAGGGGGCTCGGGAGTCGTCTTT.

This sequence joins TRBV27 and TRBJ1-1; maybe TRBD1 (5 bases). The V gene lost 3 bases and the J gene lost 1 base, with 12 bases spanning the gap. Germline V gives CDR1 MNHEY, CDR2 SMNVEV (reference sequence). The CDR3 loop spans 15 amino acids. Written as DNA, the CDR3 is TGTGCCAGCAGTTTGAGGGACTGGGGGAACACTGAAGCTTTCTTT. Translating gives CASSLRDWGNTEAFF.

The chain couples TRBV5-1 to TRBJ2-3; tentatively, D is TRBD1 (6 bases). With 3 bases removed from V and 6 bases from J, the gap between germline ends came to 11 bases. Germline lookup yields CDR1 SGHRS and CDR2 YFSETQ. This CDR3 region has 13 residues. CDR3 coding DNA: TGCGCCAGCAGCTCATACAGGGCGGATACGCAGTATTTT. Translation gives CASSSYRADTQYF.

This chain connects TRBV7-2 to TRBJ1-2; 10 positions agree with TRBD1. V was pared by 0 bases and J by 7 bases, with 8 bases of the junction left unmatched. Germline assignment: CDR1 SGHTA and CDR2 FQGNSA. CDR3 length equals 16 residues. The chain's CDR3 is CASSLAGRQGASGYTF. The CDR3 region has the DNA TGTGCCAGCAGCTTAGCAGGGAGACAGGGGGCCTCTGGCTACACCTTC. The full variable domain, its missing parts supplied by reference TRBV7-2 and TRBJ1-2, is GAGVSQSPSNKVTEKGKDVELRCDPISGHTALYWYRQSLGQGLEFLIYFQGNSAPDKSGLPSDRFSAERTGGSVSTLTIQRTQQEDSAVYLCASSLAGRQGASGYTFGSGTRLTVV.